This record covers a single TCR beta chain. The source of the sample is a study of blood T cell repertoires in COVID-19. Original analysis: Reference gene primer amplification gave nucleated cell count estimates. Measured with immunoSEQ multiplex PCR; TCRdb has only the in-frame clones, and not every one. V, J and clone size are taken as reported in that table, and D and trimming were inferred from the DNA itself. The table has more than 130,000 clones, 84% seen once. Sequenced sample: peripheral blood. The TCR sequence derives from a woman of 80 years or more in a cohort sampled during active or convalescent COVID-19.

CDR3 region: CASSELAGAVHNEQFF. The CDR3 region has the DNA TGTGCCAGCAGTGAATTGGCAGGGGCAGTTCACAATGAGCAGTTCTTC. The chain uses TRBV2 and TRBJ2-1; maybe TRBD1 (6 bases). Germline CDR1 reads SNHLY; CDR2 reads FYNNEI. The CDR3 covers 16 residues. Trimming cost V 2 bases and J 5 bases, with 16 bases left between them.